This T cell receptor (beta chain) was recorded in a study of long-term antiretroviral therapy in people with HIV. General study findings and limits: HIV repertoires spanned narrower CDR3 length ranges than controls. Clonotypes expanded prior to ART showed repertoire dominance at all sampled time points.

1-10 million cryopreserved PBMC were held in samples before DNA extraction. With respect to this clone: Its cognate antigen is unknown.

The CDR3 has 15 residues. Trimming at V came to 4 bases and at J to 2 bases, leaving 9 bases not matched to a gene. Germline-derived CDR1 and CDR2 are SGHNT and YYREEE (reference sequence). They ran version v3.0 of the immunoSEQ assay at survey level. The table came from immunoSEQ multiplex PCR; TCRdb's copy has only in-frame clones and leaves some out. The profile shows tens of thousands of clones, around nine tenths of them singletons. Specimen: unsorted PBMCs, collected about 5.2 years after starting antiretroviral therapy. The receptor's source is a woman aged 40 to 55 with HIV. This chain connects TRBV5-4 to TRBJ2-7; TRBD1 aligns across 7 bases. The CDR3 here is CASSPERDSPYEQYF. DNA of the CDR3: TGTGCCAGCAGCCCTGAACGGGACAGTCCCTACGAGCAGTACTTC.